The 11 T cell receptor beta chains below were found in one sample sequenced in a study of early T cells in non-severe SARS-CoV-2 infection. One entry per CDR3 protein, called by TCRdb with MiXCR from the 5' RACE reads. The profile shows over 50,000 distinct CDR3 sequences, about 7.7% of them singletons. This sample comprised whole blood, obtained at baseline. Source of these receptors: an adult who was a healthcare worker with PCR-confirmed SARS-CoV-2 infection or an uninfected control (not recorded which).

This clonotype showed up many times. The rearrangement links TRBV3-2 to TRBJ1-2. TRBV3-2 is listed as a pseudogene. The CDR3 length is 15 residues. CDR3 in DNA: TGTGCCAGCAGCCCCCCAAGCGCCCTCCTCGATGGCTACACCTTC. Residues: CASSPPSALLDGYTF.

This clonotype showed up just a few times. CDR3 amino acids: CASRASGSSTDTQYF. As DNA, the CDR3 is TGTGCCAGTAGGGCTAGCGGGTCTAGCACAGATACGCAGTATTTT. V and J are TRBV19 and TRBJ2-3, with 8 bases identical to TRBD2. The V and J ends lost 6 bases and 0 bases, in that order; junction bases with no gene match: 5. This CDR3 has 15 amino acids. Germline lookup yields CDR1 LNHDA and CDR2 SQIVND (reference sequence).

This clonotype occurred a few times. The rearrangement uses TRBV5-1 and TRBJ1-4, with 7 bases identical to TRBD1. Germline values: CDR1 SGHRS, CDR2 YFSETQ. V shed 4 bases and J 6 bases; nucleotides not matched to a gene: 9. There are 15 residues in the CDR3. In DNA, the CDR3 is TGCGCCAGCAGCCCGCGTGAGGGGGCTTATGAAAAACTGTTTTTT. Amino acid sequence: CASSPREGAYEKLFF.

The chain has TRBV29-1 and TRBJ2-7; 9 nucleotides line up with TRBD2. This CDR3 is built from 16 residues. Per germline, CDR1 SQVTM and CDR2 ANQGSEA. V shed 0 bases and J 5 bases; nucleotides not matched to a gene: 11. For the CDR3, the DNA is TGCAGCGTTGAAGATGCGGGAGGGCCCTCAGGAAACGAGCAGTACTTC. It is translated as CSVEDAGGPSGNEQYF.

This clonotype was observed at least ten times. The V gene is TRBV19, the J gene TRBJ2-4; the match to TRBD1 covers 8 bases. CDR3 length: 15 amino acids. After removal of 5 bases from V and 4 bases from J, the junction contained 7 bases not matched to a gene. Per germline, CDR1 LNHDA and CDR2 SQIVND (reference sequence). The CDR3 DNA follows: TGTGCCAGTAGTTATCGGACAGGGTCAAAAAACATTCAGTACTTC. This codes for CASSYRTGSKNIQYF.

This clonotype occurred many times. The chain is built from TRBV3-1 and TRBJ2-3; 14 positions match TRBD2. This CDR3 contains 16 residues. Germline V gene lookup returns CDR1 LGHDT and CDR2 YNNKEL (reference sequence). Germline trimming cut 4 bases from V and 7 bases from J; bases unmatched to any gene: 7. The CDR3 coding sequence is TGTGCCAGCAGCCCGGGACTAGCGGGAGCGACCTATACGCAGTATTTT. Amino acid sequence: CASSPGLAGATYTQYF.

This clonotype was picked up many times. The chain uses TRBV7-2 and TRBJ1-1, with D uncertain. V lost 1 base and J 0 bases, leaving 9 bases between the germline ends. This CDR3 is 15 amino acids long. The germline V gene has CDR1 SGHTA and CDR2 FQGNSA. CDR3 sequence (DNA): TGTGCCAGCAGCTTAGTAAACAGCATGAACACTGAAGCTTTCTTT. Its protein is CASSLVNSMNTEAFF.

This clonotype was recorded at least ten times. V gene TRBV3-1 combines with J gene TRBJ1-6; 8 nucleotides line up with TRBD1. Losses at the gene ends were 3 bases for V and 9 bases for J; bases not matched to a gene: 1. Germline V lookup: CDR1 LGHDT, CDR2 YNNKEL (reference sequence). This CDR3 comprises 13 residues. The CDR3: CASSHRGPSPLHF. CDR3 DNA sequence: TGTGCCAGCAGCCACAGGGGGCCTTCACCCCTCCACTTT.

The rearrangement links TRBV6-2 or TRBV6-3 to TRBJ1-4, with D tentatively TRBD1 (5 bases). Germline V lookup: CDR1 MNHEY, CDR2 SVGEGT. V was trimmed by 4 bases and J by 8 bases, leaving 17 bases between them. This CDR3 is built from 15 residues. The CDR3 region is CASSWAGTGREKLFF. The CDR3 DNA reads TGTGCCAGCAGTTGGGCCGGGACGGGGCGAGAAAAACTGTTTTTT.

This clonotype was found many times. The rearrangement links TRBV7-8 to TRBJ1-6, with D maybe TRBD1 (6 bases). Trimming took off 0 bases at V and 7 bases at J, with 13 bases between the two ends. The germline gives CDR1 SGHVS, CDR2 FQNEAQ. The CDR3 is 16 residues long. The CDR3 sequence: CASSLARGPRNSPLHF. CDR3 nucleotides: TGTGCCAGCAGCTTAGCTCGGGGGCCGAGGAATTCACCCCTCCACTTT.

This clonotype has only a few counts. This chain joins TRBV10-3 and TRBJ2-5; the match to TRBD2 covers 7 bases. CDR3 length: 13 residues. Losses at the gene ends were 6 bases for V and 5 bases for J; bases not matched to a gene: 6. CDR1 and CDR2 from the germline V gene are ENHRY and SYGVKD. The CDR3 here is CAISRLAGETQYF. CDR3 nucleotide sequence: TGTGCCATCAGCAGACTAGCCGGCGAGACCCAGTACTTC.